These 17 T cell receptor beta chains were sequenced from one sample in a study of blood T cell repertoires in COVID-19. The assay was immunoSEQ multiplex PCR, and TCRdb's table has in-frame clones only and misses some. The table shows approximately 440,000 clones, with about 90% occurring only once. The sequencing input was PBMCs or T cells enriched from blood (not recorded which). The receptors were sampled from a man between 18 and 35 years old who had recovered from COVID-19.

The genes are TRBV4-1 and TRBJ2-7; TRBD1 agrees at 8 bases. Germline CDR1 MGHRA, CDR2 YSYEKL. The CDR3 totals 15 residues. V lost 1 base, J lost 2 bases, and 4 bases stayed unmatched. CDR3 region: CASSQVAGGPYEQYF. The CDR3 coding sequence is TGCGCCAGCAGCCAAGTAGCAGGGGGCCCCTACGAGCAGTACTTC.

This chain joins TRBV11-2 and TRBJ1-3; possibly TRBD1 for D (6 bases). The ends were cut back, 8 bases at V and 0 bases at J, with 14 bases in the middle. Looked up from germline, CDR1 is SGHAT and CDR2 is FQNNGV. This CDR3 comprises 15 residues. CDR3 protein: CASGRTGSSGNTIYF. The DNA for the CDR3 is TGTGCCAGCGGACGTACAGGGAGCTCTGGAAACACCATATATTTT. Variable domain in full (rest from reference TRBV11-2 and TRBJ1-3): EAGVAQSPRYKIIEKRQSVAFWCNPISGHATLYWYQQILGQGPKLLIQFQNNGVVDDSQLPKDRFSAERLKGVDSTLKIQPAKLEDSAVYLCASGRTGSSGNTIYFGEGSWLTVV.

V and J are TRBV4-1 and TRBJ1-3; unclear D gene. Germline CDR1 is MGHRA and CDR2 is YSYEKL. The V and J ends lost 5 bases and 0 bases respectively, with 14 bases between them. This CDR3 contains 16 residues. This CDR3 is CASSTLGRDSGNTIYF. The CDR3 bases are TGCGCCAGCAGCACGCTAGGACGGGACTCTGGAAACACCATATATTTT.

The gene calls are TRBV28 and TRBJ2-5; 10 bases line up with TRBD1. With 4 bases clipped from V and 5 bases from J, the junction kept 10 bases outside the gene matches. The CDR3 is made up of 16 amino acids. Germline V gene sequence: CDR1 MDHEN, CDR2 SYDVKM. The CDR3 coding sequence is TGTGCCAGCAGTTCGGTCCCTGGACAGGGGGGGGAGACCCAGTACTTC. Translation: CASSSVPGQGGETQYF. Using reference TRBV28 and TRBJ2-5 for the parts outside the CDR3, the full variable domain is DVKVTQSSRYLVKRTGEKVFLECVQDMDHENMFWYRQDPGLGLRLIYFSYDVKMKEKGDIPEGYSVSREKKERFSLILESASTNQTSMYLCASSSVPGQGGETQYFGPGTRLLVL.

The chain couples TRBV11-2 to TRBJ2-7, with TRBD1 identical over 7 bases. V shed 4 bases, J shed 5 bases, and the junction held 8 bases outside the gene matches. The CDR3 consists of 14 residues. Per the germline V gene, CDR1 is SGHAT and CDR2 is FQNNGV. CDR3 region: CASSSKTGFDEQYF. The DNA for the CDR3 is TGTGCCAGCAGCTCAAAGACAGGGTTTGACGAGCAGTACTTC.

This clone was seen a single time. This chain joins TRBV15 and TRBJ1-1; weak D call: TRBD1 (6 bases). The CDR3 covers 15 residues. CDR1 is LNHNV and CDR2 is YYDKDF in the germline V gene (reference sequence). Deletions cut 1 base from V and 0 bases from J, with 9 bases between. The CDR3 sequence: CATSRAGQMNTEAFF. CDR3 DNA: TGTGCCACCAGCAGAGCAGGACAGATGAACACTGAAGCTTTCTTT. Using reference TRBV15 and TRBJ1-1 for the parts outside the CDR3, the full variable domain is DAMVIQNPRYQVTQFGKPVTLSCSQTLNHNVMYWYQQKSSQAPKLLFHYYDKDFNNEADTPDNFQSRRPNTSFCFLDIRSPGLGDTAMYLCATSRAGQMNTEAFFGQGTRLTVV.

The rearrangement links TRBV10-3 to TRBJ1-2, with D possibly TRBD1 on 5 matching bases. V was pared by 5 bases and J by 7 bases, with 23 bases between. Germline V gene data show CDR1 as ENHRY and CDR2 as SYGVKD. The CDR3 contains 16 residues. CDR3 sequence reads: CAISPKAPGASVGYTF. The CDR3 nucleotides read TGTGCCATCAGTCCGAAGGCCCCTGGGGCATCGGTTGGCTACACCTTC.

V gene TRBV29-1 combines with J gene TRBJ1-5; 9 nucleotides agree with TRBD1. Looked up from germline, CDR1 is SQVTM and CDR2 is ANQGSEA. This CDR3 contains 13 residues. Germline trimming cut 7 bases from V and 6 bases from J; bases unmatched to any gene: 7. The CDR3 region is CSAGTGSRQPQHF. CDR3 DNA sequence: TGCAGCGCCGGGACAGGGTCACGTCAGCCCCAGCATTTT.

The chain is built from TRBV28 and TRBJ1-5; D possibly corresponds to TRBD1 (5 bases). The CDR3 is 16 amino acids. Trimming removed 8 bases at V and 5 bases at J, with 22 bases between. Germline lookup yields CDR1 MDHEN and CDR2 SYDVKM. CDR3 in DNA: TGTGCCAGCTGGGGGGGATTAGCTCTCGGCTATCAGCCCCAGCATTTT. Its translation is CASWGGLALGYQPQHF.

The gene calls are TRBV18 and TRBJ2-1; tentative D call: TRBD2 (6 bases). The CDR3 is 15 residues long. Germline CDR1 is KGHSH and CDR2 is LQKENI. Between the trimmed V and J ends, which lost 4 bases and 7 bases, there was a span of 17 bases. This chain's CDR3 is CASSQGSLAMNEQFF. DNA of the CDR3: TGTGCCAGCTCACAGGGGAGCCTAGCGATGAATGAGCAGTTCTTC. The whole variable domain, filled in from reference TRBV18 and TRBJ2-1, reads NAGVMQNPRHLVRRRGQEARLRCSPMKGHSHVYWYRQLPEEGLKFMVYLQKENIIDESGMPKERFSAEFPKEGPSILRIQQVVRGDSAAYFCASSQGSLAMNEQFFGPGTRLTVL.

The genes are TRBV6-5 and TRBJ1-6, with TRBD1 matching 7 bases. CDR1 is MNHEY, CDR2 SVGAGI, per germline. CDR3 length equals 15 residues. Trimming took 6 bases from V and 4 from J; bases not matched to a gene: 6. The CDR3 DNA reads as TGTGCCAGCAGGGATGACAGGGCTTATAATTCACCCCTCCACTTT. This translates into CASRDDRAYNSPLHF.

This rearrangement joins TRBV2 to TRBJ2-7; D not resolved. The ends were cut back, 5 bases at V and 2 bases at J, with 7 bases in the middle. Germline V gene data show CDR1 as SNHLY and CDR2 as FYNNEI. The CDR3 covers 12 residues. The CDR3 DNA reads TGTGCCAGCAGTCCTCTTACCTACGAGCAGTACTTC. Amino acid sequence: CASSPLTYEQYF. The variable domain in full, with the rest retrieved from reference TRBV2 and TRBJ2-7, is EPEVTQTPSHQVTQMGQEVILRCVPISNHLYFYWYRQILGQKVEFLVSFYNNEISEKSEIFDDQFSVERPDGSNFTLKIRSTKLEDSAMYFCASSPLTYEQYFGPGTRLTVT.

The J gene is TRBJ2-2, the V gene TRBV11-2, with TRBD1 identical over 7 bases. The V and J ends lost 2 bases and 5 bases, in that order; junction bases with no gene match: 5. CDR1 and CDR2 from the germline V gene are SGHAT and FQNNGV. The CDR3 consists of 15 residues. The CDR3 DNA reads TGTGCCAGCAGCTTACAGACAGGGATAACCGGGGAGCTGTTTTTT. The encoded protein is CASSLQTGITGELFF. The complete variable domain, with remaining parts taken from reference TRBV11-2 and TRBJ2-2, reads EAGVAQSPRYKIIEKRQSVAFWCNPISGHATLYWYQQILGQGPKLLIQFQNNGVVDDSQLPKDRFSAERLKGVDSTLKIQPAKLEDSAVYLCASSLQTGITGELFFGEGSRLTVL.

The V gene is TRBV7-9, the J gene TRBJ1-6; a weak D match, TRBD1 (5 bases). V was trimmed by 0 bases and J by 10 bases, leaving 16 bases between them. The V gene's germline CDR1 is SEHNR and CDR2 FQNEAQ (reference sequence). The CDR3 runs to 16 residues. Written as DNA, the CDR3 is TGTGCCAGCAGCTTAGCGGTCGTCAGGGCGAACTCACCCCTCCACTTT. This translates into CASSLAVVRANSPLHF.

The chain combines TRBV7-8 with TRBJ1-6; TRBD1 aligns across 7 bases. V gave up 2 bases and J gave up 9 bases; unmatched junction bases: 4. Germline assignment: CDR1 SGHVS and CDR2 FQNEAQ. The CDR3 runs to 14 residues. The CDR3, as DNA: TGTGCCAGCAGCTTACTCAGGGGGACTTCACCCCTCCACTTT. It translates to CASSLLRGTSPLHF.

The J gene is TRBJ1-1, the V gene TRBV7-3, with 9 bases matching TRBD1. Trimming removed 5 bases from V and 6 bases from J; junction bases left unmatched: 10. Germline V gene data show CDR1 as SGHTA and CDR2 as FQGTGA. This CDR3 is built from 15 residues. The CDR3, as DNA: TGTGCCAGCAGCCTCACAGGGGGCCCTCTCGCTGAAGCTTTCTTT. It yields the protein CASSLTGGPLAEAFF. Looking up the rest from reference TRBV7-3 and TRBJ1-1 gives the full variable domain: GAGVSQTPSNKVTEKGKYVELRCDPISGHTALYWYRQSLGQGPEFLIYFQGTGAADDSGLPNDRFFAVRPEGSVSTLKIQRTERGDSAVYLCASSLTGGPLAEAFFGQGTRLTVV.

This clone was picked up one time. The rearrangement joins TRBV28 to TRBJ2-1; TRBD1 is a possible D gene (7 bases). The germline V and J ends were trimmed by 6 bases and 8 bases, with 17 bases remaining between them. This CDR3 is 14 amino acids long. Germline CDR1 MDHEN, CDR2 SYDVKM. CDR3 in DNA: TGTGCCAGCAGCCCCCCCGACAGGGACTATGAGCAGTTCTTC. Its translation is CASSPPDRDYEQFF.